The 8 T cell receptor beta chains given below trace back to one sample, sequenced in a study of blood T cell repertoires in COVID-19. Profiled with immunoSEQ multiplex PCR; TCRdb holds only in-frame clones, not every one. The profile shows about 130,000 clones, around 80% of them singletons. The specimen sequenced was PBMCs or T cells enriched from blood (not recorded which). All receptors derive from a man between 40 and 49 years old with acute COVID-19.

Here the CDR3 DNA reads TGTGCCAGTAGTATAGGGACAGGGGCTCAGAACACTGAAGCTTTCTTT. This codes for CASSIGTGAQNTEAFF. V gene TRBV19 combines with J gene TRBJ1-1; TRBD1 matches 9 bases. Germline V CDR1 and CDR2: LNHDA, SQIVND (reference sequence). The CDR3 length is 16 residues. Germline trimming cut 1 base from V and 1 base from J; bases unmatched to any gene: 4.

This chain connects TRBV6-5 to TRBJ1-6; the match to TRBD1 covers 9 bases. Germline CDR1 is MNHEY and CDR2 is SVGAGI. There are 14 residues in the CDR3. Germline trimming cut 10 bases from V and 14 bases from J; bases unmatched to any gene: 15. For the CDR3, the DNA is TGTGCCACCCTCGGGACAGGGAAATTCATGGCCCTCCACTTT. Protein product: CATLGTGKFMALHF.

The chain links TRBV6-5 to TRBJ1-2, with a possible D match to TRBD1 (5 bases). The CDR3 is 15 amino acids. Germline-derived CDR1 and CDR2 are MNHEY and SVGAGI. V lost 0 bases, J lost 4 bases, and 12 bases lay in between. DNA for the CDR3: TGTGCCAGCAGTTACTCGCGGGGGGGGACCTATGGCTACACCTTC. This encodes CASSYSRGGTYGYTF.

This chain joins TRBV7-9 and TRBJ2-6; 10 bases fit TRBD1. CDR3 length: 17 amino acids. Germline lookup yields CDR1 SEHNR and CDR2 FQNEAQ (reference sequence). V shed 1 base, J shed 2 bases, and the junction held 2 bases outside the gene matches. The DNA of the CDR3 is TGTGCCAGCAGCTTAGGGACAGGGGGACCTGGGGCCAACGTCCTGACTTTC. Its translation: CASSLGTGGPGANVLTF. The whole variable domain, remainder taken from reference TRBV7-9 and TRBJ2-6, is DTGVSQNPRHKITKRGQNVTFRCDPISEHNRLYWYRQTLGQGPEFLTYFQNEAQLEKSRLLSDRFSAERPKGSFSTLEIQRTEQGDSAMYLCASSLGTGGPGANVLTFGAGSRLTVL.

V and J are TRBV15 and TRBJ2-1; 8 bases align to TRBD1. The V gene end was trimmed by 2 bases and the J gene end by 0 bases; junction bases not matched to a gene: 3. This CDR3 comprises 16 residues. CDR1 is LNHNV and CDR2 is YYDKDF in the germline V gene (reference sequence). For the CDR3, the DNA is TGTGCCACCAGCAGATCGACAGGGGCCTCCTACAATGAGCAGTTCTTC. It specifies CATSRSTGASYNEQFF.

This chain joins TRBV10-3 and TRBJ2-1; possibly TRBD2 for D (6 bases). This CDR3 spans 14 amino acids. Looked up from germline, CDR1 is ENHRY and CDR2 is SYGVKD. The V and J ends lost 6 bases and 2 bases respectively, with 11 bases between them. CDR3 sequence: CAIRGTSAYNEQFF. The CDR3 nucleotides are TGTGCCATCAGGGGGACTTCCGCCTACAATGAGCAGTTCTTC.

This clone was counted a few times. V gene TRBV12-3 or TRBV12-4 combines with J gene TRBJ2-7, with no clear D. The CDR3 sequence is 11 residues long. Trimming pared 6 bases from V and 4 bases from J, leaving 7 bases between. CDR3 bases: TGTGCCAGCAGCCATCAATACGAGCAGTACTTC. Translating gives CASSHQYEQYF.

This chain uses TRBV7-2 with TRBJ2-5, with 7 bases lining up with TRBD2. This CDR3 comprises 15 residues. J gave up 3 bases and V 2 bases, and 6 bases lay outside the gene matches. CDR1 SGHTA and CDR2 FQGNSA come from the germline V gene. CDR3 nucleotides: TGTGCCAGCAGCTTATCGGCGGGAGACGAAGAGACCCAGTACTTC. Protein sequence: CASSLSAGDEETQYF.